This passage covers 16 T cell receptor beta chains from one sample sequenced in a study of blood T cell repertoires in COVID-19. The method was immunoSEQ multiplex PCR; TCRdb's version includes in-frame clones alone and lacks a portion of them. Seen here are roughly 500,000 clones, about 91% observed once, and the top ten hold approximately 0.9%. Sequencing was performed on peripheral blood. The receptors were sampled from a young man with COVID-19, enrolled during active disease.

On this clone: The sample contains more than one DNA sequence encoding this CDR3. This chain joins TRBV4-1 and TRBJ2-7, with D possibly TRBD1 on 6 matching bases. The CDR3 extends over 14 amino acids. Per germline, CDR1 MGHRA and CDR2 YSYEKL. Deletions cut 0 bases from V and 2 bases from J, with 8 bases between. Written as DNA, the CDR3 is TGCGCCAGCAGCCAAGACAGGGGCCCCTACGAGCAGTACTTC. Amino acids: CASSQDRGPYEQYF.

V and J are TRBV2 and TRBJ1-1, with a weak D call TRBD1 (5 bases). V lost 6 bases and J 4 bases, leaving 12 bases between the germline ends. This CDR3 contains 13 residues. The germline V gene has CDR1 SNHLY and CDR2 FYNNEI. CDR3 sequence (DNA): TGTGCCAGCAGGGGTTGGGGGGGCACTGAAGCTTTCTTT. It encodes CASRGWGGTEAFF.

The rearrangement uses TRBV5-4 and TRBJ2-3; D may be TRBD1 (6 bases). CDR1 is SGHNT, CDR2 YYREEE, per germline (reference sequence). The CDR3 sequence is 16 residues long. Trimming pared 1 base from V and 3 bases from J, leaving 15 bases between. CDR3 sequence: CASSLYPDSLTDTQYF. As DNA, the CDR3 is TGTGCCAGCAGCTTGTACCCGGACAGCCTTACAGATACGCAGTATTTT.

This rearrangement joins TRBV6-5 to TRBJ2-3, with TRBD2 identical over 7 bases. Losses at the gene ends were 0 bases for V and 6 bases for J; bases not matched to a gene: 9. The germline V gene has CDR1 MNHEY and CDR2 SVGAGI. The CDR3 runs to 16 residues. CDR3 loop: CASSYSASGPGDTQYF. The DNA of the CDR3 is TGTGCCAGCAGTTACTCGGCTAGCGGACCGGGCGATACGCAGTATTTT.

V is TRBV18 and J is TRBJ1-2; TRBD1 aligns across 8 bases. The CDR3 spans 13 residues. Germline CDR1 KGHSH, CDR2 LQKENI. The V gene end was trimmed by 3 bases and the J gene end by 6 bases; junction bases not matched to a gene: 3. The CDR3 DNA follows: TGTGCCAGCTCACCGGGACAGGACGATGGCTACACCTTC. Protein sequence: CASSPGQDDGYTF.

V and J are TRBV24-1 and TRBJ1-2; 8 bases match TRBD1. Germline trimming cut 2 bases from V and 2 bases from J; bases unmatched to any gene: 0. CDR3 length equals 14 residues. CDR1 and CDR2 (germline): KGHDR, SFDVKD. CDR3 protein: CATSDWDRNYGYTF. As DNA, the CDR3 is TGTGCCACCAGTGATTGGGACAGGAACTATGGCTACACCTTC.

The genes are TRBV7-8 and TRBJ2-7; 8 bases fit TRBD1. The ends lost 5 bases at V and 1 base at J; junction bases unmatched: 13. The CDR3 covers 17 residues. Germline CDR1 SGHVS, CDR2 FQNEAQ. This CDR3 reads CASSHRSMGQDSYEQYF. Written as DNA, the CDR3 is TGTGCCAGCAGCCATCGAAGCATGGGACAGGATTCCTACGAGCAGTACTTC.

In this sample, this clone turned up once. V is TRBV4-2 and J is TRBJ2-7; possibly TRBD2 for D (6 bases). V lost 0 bases, J lost 3 bases, and 15 bases lay in between. The CDR3 covers 16 residues. In germline, CDR1 is LGHNA, CDR2 YNFKEQ. The CDR3: CASSQDLVGGSYEQYF. Here the CDR3 DNA reads TGTGCCAGCAGCCAAGATCTAGTGGGGGGTAGCTACGAGCAGTACTTC.

This chain connects TRBV24-1 to TRBJ2-3; 9 positions match TRBD2. Germline V CDR1 and CDR2: KGHDR, SFDVKD. This CDR3 region has 13 residues. The V and J ends lost 8 bases and 6 bases, in that order; junction bases with no gene match: 5. CDR3 bases: TGTGCCACCACGGCGGGAGGGCGGGATACGCAGTATTTT. Its protein is CATTAGGRDTQYF.

In its sample, this clone was seen a few times. The V gene is TRBV27, the J gene TRBJ2-1; 10 bases are a match to TRBD2. Germline V gene sequence: CDR1 MNHEY, CDR2 SMNVEV (reference sequence). The CDR3 loop spans 15 amino acids. Trimming removed 5 bases from V and 8 bases from J; junction bases left unmatched: 9. DNA of the CDR3: TGTGCCAGCAGTCCTAGCGGGAGTGTCAGGCATGAGCAGTTCTTC. It is translated as CASSPSGSVRHEQFF.

V and J are TRBV6-2 or TRBV6-3 and TRBJ1-2, with D possibly matching TRBD1 (5 bases). CDR3 length equals 14 residues. Trimming pared 4 bases from V and 6 bases from J, leaving 15 bases between. CDR1 and CDR2 from the germline V gene are MNHEY and SVGEGT. CDR3 coding DNA: TGTGCCAGCAGTTTCGTTACGCAACAGGATGGCTACACCTTC. It translates to CASSFVTQQDGYTF.

V is TRBV24-1 and J is TRBJ1-2; 10 nucleotides line up with TRBD1. CDR3 length: 16 residues. In germline, CDR1 is KGHDR, CDR2 SFDVKD. With 4 bases clipped from V and 8 bases from J, the junction kept 12 bases outside the gene matches. The DNA for the CDR3 is TGTGCCACCAGTGACCCTCCCGGGACAGGGGACGTGGGCTACACCTTC. This gives the protein CATSDPPGTGDVGYTF.

This sequence joins TRBV24-1 and TRBJ2-1, with 12 bases fitting TRBD2. V trimming: 4 bases; J trimming: 0 bases; junction bases outside the gene matches: 3. Germline V lookup: CDR1 KGHDR, CDR2 SFDVKD. CDR3 length: 17 residues. The CDR3 loop reads CATSDGTSGYSYNEQFF. Written as DNA, the CDR3 is TGTGCCACCAGTGACGGGACTAGCGGGTACTCCTACAATGAGCAGTTCTTC.

The V call is TRBV10-1, the J call TRBJ1-1; a weak D match, TRBD1 (5 bases). Germline V gene sequence: CDR1 WNHNN, CDR2 SYGVQD (reference sequence). V lost 4 bases and J lost 0, with 15 bases in between. The CDR3 consists of 16 residues. The CDR3, as DNA: TGCGCCAGCAGTGCCGACAGAAGTACGATGAACACTGAAGCTTTCTTT. Its translation: CASSADRSTMNTEAFF.

The chain employs TRBV3-1 (or the pseudogene TRBV3-2) and TRBJ2-1, with 10 bases lining up with TRBD1. CDR1 is LGHDT, CDR2 YNNKEL, per germline (reference sequence). V shed 2 bases and J 6 bases; nucleotides not matched to a gene: 7. CDR3 length: 16 residues. CDR3 in amino acids: CASSQLGQGIANEQFF. DNA for the CDR3: TGTGCCAGCAGCCAACTGGGACAGGGGATTGCCAATGAGCAGTTCTTC.

The chain is built from TRBV27 and TRBJ2-7; the match to TRBD2 covers 10 bases. Unmatched junction bases numbered 4, after V lost 5 bases and J lost 0 bases. There are 15 residues in the CDR3. Germline V gives CDR1 MNHEY, CDR2 SMNVEV (reference sequence). CDR3 nucleotide sequence: TGTGCCAGCAGTCCCACTAGCGGGGTCTCCTACGAGCAGTACTTC. Translated, it gives CASSPTSGVSYEQYF.